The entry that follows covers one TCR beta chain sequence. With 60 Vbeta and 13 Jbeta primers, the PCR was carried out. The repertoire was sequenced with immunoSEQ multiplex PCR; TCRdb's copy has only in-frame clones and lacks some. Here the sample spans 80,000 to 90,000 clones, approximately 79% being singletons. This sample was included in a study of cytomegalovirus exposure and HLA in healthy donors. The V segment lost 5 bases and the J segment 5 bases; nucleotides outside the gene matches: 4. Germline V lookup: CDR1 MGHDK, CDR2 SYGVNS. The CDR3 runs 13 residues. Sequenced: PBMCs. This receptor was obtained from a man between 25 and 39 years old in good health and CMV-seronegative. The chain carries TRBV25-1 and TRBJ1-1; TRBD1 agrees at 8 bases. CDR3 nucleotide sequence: TGTGCCAGCAGTTTTGACAGGGGAACTGAAGCTTTCTTT. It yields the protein CASSFDRGTEAFF.